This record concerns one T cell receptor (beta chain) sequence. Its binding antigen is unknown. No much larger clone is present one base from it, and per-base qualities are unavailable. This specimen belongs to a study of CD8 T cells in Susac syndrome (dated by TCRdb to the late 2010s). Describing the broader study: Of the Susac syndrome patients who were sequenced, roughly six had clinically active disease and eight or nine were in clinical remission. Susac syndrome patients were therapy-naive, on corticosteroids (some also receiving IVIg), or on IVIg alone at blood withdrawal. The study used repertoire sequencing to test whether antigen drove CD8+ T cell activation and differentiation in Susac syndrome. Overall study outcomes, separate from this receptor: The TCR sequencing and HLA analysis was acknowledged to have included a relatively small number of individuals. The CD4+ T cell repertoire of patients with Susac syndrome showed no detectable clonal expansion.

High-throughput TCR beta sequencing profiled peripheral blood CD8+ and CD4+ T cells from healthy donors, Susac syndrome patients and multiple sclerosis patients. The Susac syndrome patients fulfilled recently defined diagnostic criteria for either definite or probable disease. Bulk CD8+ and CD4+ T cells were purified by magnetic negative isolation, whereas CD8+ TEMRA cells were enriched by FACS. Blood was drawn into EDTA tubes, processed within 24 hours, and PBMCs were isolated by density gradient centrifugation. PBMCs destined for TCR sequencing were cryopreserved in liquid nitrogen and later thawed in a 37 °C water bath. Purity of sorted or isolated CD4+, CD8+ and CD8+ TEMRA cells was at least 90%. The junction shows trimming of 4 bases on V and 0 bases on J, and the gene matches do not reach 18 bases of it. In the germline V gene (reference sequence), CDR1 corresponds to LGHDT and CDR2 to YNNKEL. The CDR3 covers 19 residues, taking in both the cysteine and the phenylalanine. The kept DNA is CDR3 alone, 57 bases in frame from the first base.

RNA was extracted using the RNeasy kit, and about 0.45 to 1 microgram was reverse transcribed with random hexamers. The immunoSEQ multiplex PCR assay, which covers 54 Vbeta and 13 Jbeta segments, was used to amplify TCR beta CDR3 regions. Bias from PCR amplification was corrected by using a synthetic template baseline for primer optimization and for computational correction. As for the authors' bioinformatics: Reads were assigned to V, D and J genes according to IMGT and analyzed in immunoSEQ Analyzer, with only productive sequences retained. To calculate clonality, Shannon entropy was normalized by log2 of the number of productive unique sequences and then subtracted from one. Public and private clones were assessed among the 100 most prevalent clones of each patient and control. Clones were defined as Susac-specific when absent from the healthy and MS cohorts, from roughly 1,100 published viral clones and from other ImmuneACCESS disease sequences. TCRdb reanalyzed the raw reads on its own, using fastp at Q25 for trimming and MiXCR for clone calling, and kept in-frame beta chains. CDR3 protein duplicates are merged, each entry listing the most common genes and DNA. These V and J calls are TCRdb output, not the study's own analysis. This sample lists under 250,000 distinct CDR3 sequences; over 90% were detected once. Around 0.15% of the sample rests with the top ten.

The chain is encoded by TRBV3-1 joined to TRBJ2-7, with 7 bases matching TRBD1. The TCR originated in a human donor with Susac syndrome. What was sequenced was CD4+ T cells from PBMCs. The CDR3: CASSPPRRGTGAFSYEQYF. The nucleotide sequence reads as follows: TGTGCCAGCAGCCCACCCCGAAGGGGAACAGGGGCCTTCTCCTACGAGCAGTACTTC.